Below are 25 T cell receptor beta chains sequenced from a single sample in a study of CD8+ T cells in alopecia areata. Sequencing relied on a cDNA template that was reverse transcribed from extracted RNA. Assay used: immunoSEQ multiplex PCR; TCRdb lists only in-frame clones, some missing. Of around 180,000 clones listed, about 65% were seen once; the top ten hold approximately 1.4%. Treatment given: oral pan-JAK inhibitor, 5-10 mg twice daily. Source: CD4+ T cells sorted from blood, taken at week 49, from a patient treated with tofacitinib. Receptors originate from a human donor with alopecia areata.

This sequence joins TRBV29-1 and TRBJ1-1, with D unresolved. Trimming stripped 4 bases from V and 1 base from J, with 13 bases between. CDR1 is SQVTM, CDR2 ANQGSEA, per germline. This CDR3 is built from 14 residues. In nucleotides, the CDR3 is TGCAGCGTTGCTTCTCGGCTACGGAACACTGAAGCTTTCTTT. Amino acids: CSVASRLRNTEAFF.

The chain carries TRBV7-9 and TRBJ2-2; a possible D gene is TRBD2 (5 bases). V was cut by 6 bases and J by 6 bases, with 17 bases left in between. Germline loops: CDR1 SEHNR, CDR2 FQNEAQ (reference sequence). This CDR3 region has 15 residues. The CDR3 region has the DNA TGTGCCAGCAGGATACTGACGCCTAGCCCCGGGGAGCTGTTTTTT. Protein: CASRILTPSPGELFF.

This chain connects TRBV5-1 to TRBJ1-2, with D perhaps TRBD1 (5 bases). Germline lookup yields CDR1 SGHRS and CDR2 YFSETQ. Trimming cost V 0 bases and J 8 bases, with 20 bases left between them. The CDR3 covers 16 residues. CDR3 nucleotides: TGCGCCAGCAGCTTGGAATCTGGGACCCGGATGAGGGGCTACACCTTC. Protein sequence: CASSLESGTRMRGYTF.

This clone has more than one count but fewer than ten. The chain combines TRBV29-1 with TRBJ2-5; D is possibly TRBD1 or TRBD2 (5 bases each). Germline assignment: CDR1 SQVTM and CDR2 ANQGSEA. The V gene lost 3 bases and the J gene lost 5 bases, with 13 bases spanning the gap. This CDR3 spans 13 amino acids. The DNA of the CDR3 is TGCAGCGTTGAGCTGGGACCTCGGGAGACCCAGTACTTC. It codes for CSVELGPRETQYF.

This clone was picked up a small number of times. V gene TRBV28 combines with J gene TRBJ2-4; 10 bases match TRBD2. The V gene end was trimmed by 6 bases and the J gene end by 13 bases; junction bases not matched to a gene: 9. The germline V gene has CDR1 MDHEN and CDR2 SYDVKM. The CDR3 is 13 amino acids. The CDR3 spells CASRLRGAGGQYF. The CDR3 DNA sequence: TGTGCCAGCAGGCTTAGGGGAGCGGGGGGGCAGTACTTC.

This chain connects TRBV30 to TRBJ1-1; D possibly corresponds to TRBD1 (5 bases). Germline values: CDR1 GTSNPN, CDR2 SVGIG (reference sequence). V was cut by 0 bases and J by 3 bases, with 11 bases left in between. The CDR3 has 14 residues. The CDR3 sequence is CAWSVLSGDTEAFF. In DNA, the CDR3 is TGTGCCTGGAGTGTCCTTTCGGGGGACACTGAAGCTTTCTTT.

This clone has only one observation. The V gene is TRBV7-2, the J gene TRBJ2-6; D tentatively reads TRBD1 or TRBD2 (6 bases each). Trimming removed 2 bases at V and 2 bases at J, with 10 bases between. Per germline, CDR1 SGHTA and CDR2 FQGNSA. The CDR3 covers 16 residues. As DNA, the CDR3 is TGTGCCAGCAGCTTAACCGGGGGCCCTGGGGCCAACGTCCTGACTTTC. Translated, it gives CASSLTGGPGANVLTF.

This chain links TRBV9 with TRBJ2-3; no firm D call. Germline CDR1 SGDLS, CDR2 YYNGEE. V lost 4 bases to trimming and J lost 5 bases, with 8 bases between them. The CDR3 totals 12 residues. For the CDR3, the DNA is TGTGCCAGCAGCCACCCGGAAGATACGCAGTATTTT. The encoded protein is CASSHPEDTQYF.

This clone was found a few times. The chain is built from TRBV15 and TRBJ2-3; no reliable D call. CDR3 length equals 15 residues. Between the trimmed V and J ends, which lost 1 base and 1 base, there was a span of 9 bases. The germline gives CDR1 LNHNV, CDR2 YYDKDF (reference sequence). DNA for the CDR3: TGTGCCACCAGCAGAGCGCAAGCGCGCACAGATACGCAGTATTTT. It translates to CATSRAQARTDTQYF.

The chain combines TRBV9 with TRBJ1-6; 9 positions agree with TRBD1. The CDR3 has 15 residues. Looked up from germline, CDR1 is SGDLS and CDR2 is YYNGEE. Trimming removed 4 bases from V and 8 bases from J; junction bases left unmatched: 7. CDR3 loop: CASSPRTGAHSPLHF. In DNA form, the CDR3 reads TGTGCCAGCAGCCCCCGGACAGGGGCCCATTCACCCCTCCACTTT.

The chain joins TRBV30 to TRBJ1-4; perhaps TRBD1 as D (6 bases). The CDR3 is 15 amino acids. From germline, CDR1 is GTSNPN and CDR2 SVGIG (reference sequence). V shed 2 bases and J shed 7 bases, with 17 bases lying between them. CDR3 DNA: TGTGCCTGGAGTACAGACAGGTCTAGGAGTGAAAAACTGTTTTTT. This translates into CAWSTDRSRSEKLFF.

The J gene is TRBJ1-6, the V gene TRBV27; TRBD1 aligns across 10 bases. CDR3 size: 15 residues. V was pared by 5 bases and J by 10 bases, with 8 bases of the junction left unmatched. Germline-derived CDR1 and CDR2 are MNHEY and SMNVEV (reference sequence). CDR3 DNA sequence: TGTGCCAGCAGTCTAGGCGGGACAGGGGTATCACCCCTCCACTTT. This codes for CASSLGGTGVSPLHF.

This clone was observed a handful of times. V gene TRBV29-1 combines with J gene TRBJ2-5; D is possibly TRBD2 (5 bases). CDR1 is SQVTM and CDR2 is ANQGSEA in the germline V gene. This CDR3 is 12 amino acids long. The V and J ends lost 5 bases and 4 bases respectively, with 11 bases between them. The DNA for the CDR3 is TGCAGCGTTCAGCATGGAGGAGAGACCCAGTACTTC. This gives the protein CSVQHGGETQYF.

This clone was found once. The chain links TRBV14 to TRBJ1-2; TRBD1 agrees at 8 bases. The CDR3 length is 15 residues. Germline CDR1 SGHDN, CDR2 FVKESK. The V and J ends lost 4 bases and 6 bases, in that order; junction bases with no gene match: 10. The CDR3 spells CASSLRGQGADGYTF. The DNA for the CDR3 is TGTGCCAGCAGCCTACGCGGACAGGGAGCGGATGGCTACACCTTC.

The rearrangement links TRBV25-1 to TRBJ1-2, with D perhaps matching TRBD1 (5 bases). This CDR3 comprises 12 residues. V dropped 2 bases and J dropped 7 bases, with 8 bases sitting between them. Germline loops: CDR1 MGHDK, CDR2 SYGVNS. CDR3 sequence (DNA): TGTGCCAGCAGTGAAGGGGGGAGTGGCTACACCTTC. Protein: CASSEGGSGYTF.

V and J are TRBV7-6 and TRBJ1-1, with 8 bases that match TRBD1. The V segment lost 2 bases and the J segment 8 bases; nucleotides outside the gene matches: 7. The V gene's germline CDR1 is SGHVS and CDR2 FNYEAQ. This CDR3 contains 14 residues. The CDR3 region is CASSLSRTGPEAFF. CDR3 DNA: TGTGCCAGCAGCTTATCACGGACAGGGCCGGAAGCTTTCTTT.

This clone was observed many times. The V call is TRBV2, the J call TRBJ2-7, with D uncertain. The CDR3 extends over 12 amino acids. Germline assignment: CDR1 SNHLY and CDR2 FYNNEI. The V end was cut by 5 bases, the J end by 3 bases, with 8 bases between. CDR3 protein: CASSYPVYEQYF. CDR3 nucleotide sequence: TGTGCCAGCAGTTACCCAGTCTACGAGCAGTACTTC.

The sample holds a few counts of this clone. Other DNA sequences in this specimen translate into the identical CDR3. V usage is TRBV7-2 and J usage is TRBJ2-7; D unclear. Germline V gives CDR1 SGHTA, CDR2 FQGNSA. The length of the CDR3 is 12 residues. V was trimmed by 2 bases and J by 3 bases, leaving 5 bases between them. The CDR3 protein is CASSLNRYEQYF. The DNA of the CDR3 is TGTGCCAGCAGCTTAAATCGCTACGAGCAGTACTTC. The whole variable domain, filled in from reference TRBV7-2 and TRBJ2-7, reads GAGVSQSPSNKVTEKGKDVELRCDPISGHTALYWYRQSLGQGLEFLIYFQGNSAPDKSGLPSDRFSAERTGGSVSTLTIQRTQQEDSAVYLCASSLNRYEQYFGPGTRLTVT.

This rearrangement joins TRBV9 to TRBJ1-1, with a weak D call TRBD1 (6 bases). This CDR3 spans 15 amino acids. V shed 3 bases and J shed 3 bases, with 15 bases lying between them. Germline V gene sequence: CDR1 SGDLS, CDR2 YYNGEE. CDR3 nucleotide sequence: TGTGCCAGCAGCGGTACGACAGGACCTTACACTGAAGCTTTCTTT. Protein product: CASSGTTGPYTEAFF.

This clone has more than one count but fewer than ten. V and J are TRBV7-2 and TRBJ2-1, with D tentatively TRBD1 (5 bases). Germline lookup yields CDR1 SGHTA and CDR2 FQGNSA. CDR3 size: 14 residues. Trimming removed 2 bases from V and 9 bases from J, with 14 bases in between. CDR3 DNA sequence: TGTGCCAGCAGCTTATCGGGTCGTCAGGGTGAGCAGTTCTTC. Protein: CASSLSGRQGEQFF. Supplemented by reference TRBV7-2 and TRBJ2-1, the full variable domain reads GAGVSQSPSNKVTEKGKDVELRCDPISGHTALYWYRQSLGQGLEFLIYFQGNSAPDKSGLPSDRFSAERTGGSVSTLTIQRTQQEDSAVYLCASSLSGRQGEQFFGPGTRLTVL.

This clone has just a few counts. This chain connects TRBV6-1 to TRBJ2-6, with D possibly TRBD1 on 5 matching bases. V lost 6 bases and J 2 bases, leaving 8 bases between the germline ends. The length of the CDR3 is 14 residues. Germline V gene data show CDR1 as MNHNS and CDR2 as SASEGT. The CDR3 spells CASRQGTGANVLTF. The CDR3 DNA reads TGTGCCAGCAGGCAGGGTACTGGGGCCAACGTCCTGACTTTC.

V usage is TRBV7-3 and J usage is TRBJ2-1; D perhaps matches TRBD1 (5 bases). Germline CDR1 and CDR2: SGHTA and FQGTGA. Trimming took off 5 bases at V and 6 bases at J, with 14 bases between the two ends. The CDR3 runs to 14 residues. CDR3 amino acids: CASSPGSRINEQFF. CDR3 bases: TGTGCCAGCAGCCCAGGGTCGCGGATCAATGAGCAGTTCTTC.

Turning to this clone: The sample holds other DNA sequences that translate to the same CDR3. The CDR3 sequence is CSAGGTEAFF. The CDR3 bases are TGCAGCGCGGGGGGGACTGAAGCTTTCTTT. The chain joins TRBV29-1 to TRBJ1-1; possible D gene TRBD1, 5 bases. The CDR3 loop spans 10 amino acids. Germline assignment: CDR1 SQVTM and CDR2 ANQGSEA. Trimming removed 7 bases at V and 5 bases at J, with 8 bases between. The entire variable domain, with the rest obtained from reference TRBV29-1 and TRBJ1-1, is as follows: SAVISQKPSRDICQRGTSLTIQCQVDSQVTMMFWYRQQPGQSLTLIATANQGSEATYESGFVIDKFPISRPNLTFSTLTVSNMSPEDSSIYLCSAGGTEAFFGQGTRLTVV.

The CDR3, as DNA: TGTGCCAGCCGAATCAGCGGCTCCCTGAACACCGGGGAGCTGTTTTTT. Translating gives CASRISGSLNTGELFF. V gene TRBV7-2 combines with J gene TRBJ2-2, with D tentatively TRBD2 (5 bases). Per the germline V gene, CDR1 is SGHTA and CDR2 is FQGNSA. The CDR3 runs to 16 residues. Trimming stripped 8 bases from V and 1 base from J, with 17 bases between.

This chain connects TRBV30 to TRBJ1-2; 7 nucleotides line up with TRBD1. Germline V CDR1 and CDR2: GTSNPN, SVGIG (reference sequence). J gave up 4 bases and V 3 bases, and 5 bases lay outside the gene matches. The CDR3 has 13 residues. The CDR3 nucleotides are TGTGCCTGGAGGATGGGGACAGTCTATGGCTACACCTTC. Its translation: CAWRMGTVYGYTF.